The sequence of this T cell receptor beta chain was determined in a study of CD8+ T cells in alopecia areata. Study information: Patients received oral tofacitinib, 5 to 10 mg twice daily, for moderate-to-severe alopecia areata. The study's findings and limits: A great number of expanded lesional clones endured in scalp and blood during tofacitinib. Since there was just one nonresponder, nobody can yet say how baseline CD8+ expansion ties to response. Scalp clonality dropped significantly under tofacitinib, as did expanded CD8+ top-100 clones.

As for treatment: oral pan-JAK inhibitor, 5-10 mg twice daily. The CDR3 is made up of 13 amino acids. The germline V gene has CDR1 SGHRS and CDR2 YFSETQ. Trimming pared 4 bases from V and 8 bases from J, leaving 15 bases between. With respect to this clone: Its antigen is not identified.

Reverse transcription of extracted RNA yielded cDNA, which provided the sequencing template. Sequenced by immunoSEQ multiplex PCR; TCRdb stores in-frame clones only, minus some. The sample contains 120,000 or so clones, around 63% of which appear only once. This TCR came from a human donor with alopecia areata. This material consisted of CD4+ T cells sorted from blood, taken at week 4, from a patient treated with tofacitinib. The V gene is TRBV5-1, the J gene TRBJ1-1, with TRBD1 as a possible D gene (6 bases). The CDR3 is CASSLGQAKEAFF. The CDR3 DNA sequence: TGCGCCAGCAGCCTGGGACAAGCAAAAGAAGCTTTCTTT.